These 12 T cell receptor beta chains came from one sample sequenced in a study of T cell responses to AZD1222 COVID-19 vaccine. Some clones are missing from TCRdb's copy, which holds only in-frame ones; the method was immunoSEQ multiplex PCR. In total, the table holds about 140,000 clones. The specimen sequenced was peripheral blood. The receptors shown here come from an adult in good health.

This chain connects TRBV7-9 to TRBJ2-6; TRBD1 agrees at 11 bases. CDR3 length equals 18 residues. CDR1 and CDR2 from the germline V gene are SEHNR and FQNEAQ (reference sequence). V lost 5 bases and J lost 0; bases outside the gene matches: 6. The CDR3 loop reads CASSLGDRGVSGANVLTF. CDR3 nucleotides: TGTGCCAGCAGCCTTGGGGACAGGGGGGTCTCTGGGGCCAACGTCCTGACTTTC.

The chain is built from TRBV27 and TRBJ2-1; 7 bases line up with TRBD2. The V and J ends lost 3 bases and 4 bases, in that order; junction bases with no gene match: 3. The CDR3 is 14 residues long. The germline gives CDR1 MNHEY, CDR2 SMNVEV (reference sequence). CDR3: CASSLGGGYNEQFF. The DNA for the CDR3 is TGTGCCAGCAGTTTGGGGGGGGGATACAATGAGCAGTTCTTC.

The chain carries TRBV9 and TRBJ1-6; TRBD1 matches 7 bases. CDR3 size: 15 residues. Per germline, CDR1 SGDLS and CDR2 YYNGEE. Germline trimming cut 3 bases from V and 4 bases from J; bases unmatched to any gene: 4. The CDR3 protein is CASSGTGQYNSPLHF. Written as DNA, the CDR3 is TGTGCCAGCAGCGGAACGGGACAGTATAATTCACCCCTCCACTTT.

V and J are TRBV6-6 and TRBJ1-4; no definite D call. Per germline, CDR1 MNHNY and CDR2 SVGAGI (reference sequence). V lost 8 bases to trimming and J lost 5 bases, with 12 bases between them. The CDR3 length is 13 residues. The CDR3 nucleotides read TGTGCCAGCTTTGACGTCCGGAATGAAAAACTGTTTTTT. This codes for CASFDVRNEKLFF.

The V and J genes are TRBV6-1 and TRBJ2-2, with a possible D match to TRBD1 (7 bases). The CDR3 contains 15 residues. Trimming took off 2 bases at V and 5 bases at J, with 12 bases between the two ends. CDR1 is MNHNS and CDR2 is SASEGT in the germline V gene. CDR3 residues: CASSESQGTTGELFF. CDR3 DNA: TGTGCCAGCAGTGAATCACAGGGGACTACCGGGGAGCTGTTTTTT.

This CDR3 reads CASSSPDRGPEAFF. CDR3 DNA sequence: TGTGCCAGCAGCTCCCCGGACAGGGGGCCTGAAGCTTTCTTT. This chain connects TRBV7-9 to TRBJ1-1, with 11 nucleotides matching TRBD1. With 4 bases clipped from V and 6 bases from J, the junction kept 4 bases outside the gene matches. The CDR3 length is 14 residues. CDR1 is SEHNR, CDR2 FQNEAQ, per germline (reference sequence).

V usage is TRBV18 and J usage is TRBJ2-7; D is uncertain. Trimming shortened V by 3 bases and J by 5 bases, and 5 bases separated the two germline ends. This CDR3 is built from 11 residues. Germline V lookup: CDR1 KGHSH, CDR2 LQKENI. The CDR3 DNA is TGTGCCAGCTCACCGAGTCACGAGCAGTACTTC. It translates to CASSPSHEQYF.

V is TRBV7-9 and J is TRBJ1-1, with D hard to call. CDR1 is SEHNR and CDR2 is FQNEAQ in the germline V gene (reference sequence). This CDR3 is 13 amino acids long. V lost 5 bases to trimming and J lost 4 bases, with 11 bases between them. The CDR3 loop is CASSGPAATEAFF. CDR3 bases: TGTGCCAGCAGCGGTCCAGCGGCCACTGAAGCTTTCTTT.

This chain links TRBV4-1 with TRBJ1-5; no clear D. The CDR3 is 15 amino acids. V lost 3 bases and J 0 bases, leaving 9 bases between the germline ends. CDR1 and CDR2 from the germline V gene are MGHRA and YSYEKL. This CDR3 is CASSQGMGSNQPQHF. In DNA, the CDR3 is TGCGCCAGCAGCCAGGGGATGGGTAGCAATCAGCCCCAGCATTTT.

J is TRBJ1-6 and V is TRBV6-2 or TRBV6-3; TRBD1 might be the D (5 bases). CDR1 is MNHEY, CDR2 SVGEGT, per germline. The CDR3 has 16 residues. V was pared by 4 bases and J by 7 bases, with 17 bases between. The CDR3 sequence: CASSSWEGRVNSPLHF. The CDR3 region has the DNA TGTGCCAGCAGTTCCTGGGAAGGCAGGGTCAATTCACCCCTCCACTTT.

This sequence joins TRBV18 and TRBJ1-2; 7 bases agree with TRBD1. Germline loops: CDR1 KGHSH, CDR2 LQKENI. The CDR3 loop spans 16 amino acids. V gave up 6 bases and J gave up 3 bases; unmatched junction bases: 13. In DNA, the CDR3 is TGTGCCAGCTCCCCAGTTGTCAGGGGGTTACACTATGGCTACACCTTC. As protein: CASSPVVRGLHYGYTF.

V and J are TRBV30 and TRBJ1-5, with D perhaps TRBD1 (6 bases). In germline, CDR1 is GTSNPN, CDR2 SVGIG (reference sequence). V was trimmed by 1 base and J by 0 bases, leaving 10 bases between them. The CDR3 loop spans 15 amino acids. CDR3 sequence: CAWSEDSHSNQPQHF. The DNA for the CDR3 is TGTGCCTGGAGTGAGGACAGTCATAGCAATCAGCCCCAGCATTTT.